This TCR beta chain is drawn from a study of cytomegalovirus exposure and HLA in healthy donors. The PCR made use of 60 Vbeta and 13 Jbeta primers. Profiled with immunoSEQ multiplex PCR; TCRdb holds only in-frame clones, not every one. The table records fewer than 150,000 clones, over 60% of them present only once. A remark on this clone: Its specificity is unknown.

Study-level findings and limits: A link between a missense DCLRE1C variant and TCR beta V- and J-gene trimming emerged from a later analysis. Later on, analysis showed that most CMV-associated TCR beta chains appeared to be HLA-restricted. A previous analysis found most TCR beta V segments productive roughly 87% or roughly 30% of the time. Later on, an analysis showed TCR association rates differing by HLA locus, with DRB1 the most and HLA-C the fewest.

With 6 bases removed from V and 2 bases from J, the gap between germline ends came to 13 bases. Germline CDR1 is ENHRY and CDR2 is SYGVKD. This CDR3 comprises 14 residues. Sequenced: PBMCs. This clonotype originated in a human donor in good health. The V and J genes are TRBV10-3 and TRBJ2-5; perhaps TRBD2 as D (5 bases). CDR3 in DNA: TGTGCCATCAGATCAGCGGACGCACAAGAGACCCAGTACTTC. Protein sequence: CAIRSADAQETQYF.